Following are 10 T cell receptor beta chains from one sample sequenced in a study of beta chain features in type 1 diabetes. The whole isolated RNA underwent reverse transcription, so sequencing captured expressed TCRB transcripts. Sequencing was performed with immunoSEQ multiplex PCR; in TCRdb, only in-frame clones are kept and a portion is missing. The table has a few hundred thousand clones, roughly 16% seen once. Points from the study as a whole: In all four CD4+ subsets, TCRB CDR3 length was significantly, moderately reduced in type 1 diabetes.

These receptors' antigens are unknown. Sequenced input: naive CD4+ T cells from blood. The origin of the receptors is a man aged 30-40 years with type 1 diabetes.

The chain's CDR3 is CASSYNPQGSRSYEQYF. The CDR3 DNA reads as TGTGCCAGCAGCTACAACCCGCAGGGATCCCGCTCCTACGAGCAGTACTTC. The chain employs TRBV13 and TRBJ2-7, with D maybe TRBD1 (5 bases). The CDR3 has 17 residues. Trimming pared 4 bases from V and 0 bases from J, leaving 19 bases between. The germline V gene has CDR1 PRHDT and CDR2 FYEKMQ (reference sequence).

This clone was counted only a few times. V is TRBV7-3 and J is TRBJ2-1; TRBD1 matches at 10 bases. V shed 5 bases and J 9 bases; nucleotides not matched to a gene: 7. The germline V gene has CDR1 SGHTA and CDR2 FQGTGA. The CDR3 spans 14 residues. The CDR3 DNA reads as TGTGCCAGCAGCCCCGGACAGGGGGGCTTTGAGCAGTTCTTC. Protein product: CASSPGQGGFEQFF.

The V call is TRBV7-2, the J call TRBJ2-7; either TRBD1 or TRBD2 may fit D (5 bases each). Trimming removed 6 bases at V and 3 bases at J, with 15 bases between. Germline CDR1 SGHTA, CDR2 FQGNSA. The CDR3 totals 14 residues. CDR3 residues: CASRASGTHYEQYF. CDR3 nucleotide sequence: TGTGCCAGCAGGGCTTCCGGGACCCACTACGAGCAGTACTTC.

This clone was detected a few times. The CDR3 nucleotides are TGTGCCAGCAGCCAAGAGCACAGGGGACCCTACGAGCAGTACTTC. It translates to CASSQEHRGPYEQYF. This rearrangement joins TRBV4-2 to TRBJ2-7, with 7 positions matching TRBD1. The CDR3 loop spans 15 amino acids. Unmatched junction bases numbered 4, after V lost 0 bases and J lost 2 bases. CDR1 LGHNA and CDR2 YNFKEQ come from the germline V gene.

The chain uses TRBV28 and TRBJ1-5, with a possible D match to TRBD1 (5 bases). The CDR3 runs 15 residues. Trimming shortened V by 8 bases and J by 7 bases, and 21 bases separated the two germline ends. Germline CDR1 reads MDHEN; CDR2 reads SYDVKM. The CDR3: CASYDSTRGAQPQHF. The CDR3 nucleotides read TGTGCCAGCTACGATAGTACAAGGGGAGCACAGCCCCAGCATTTT.

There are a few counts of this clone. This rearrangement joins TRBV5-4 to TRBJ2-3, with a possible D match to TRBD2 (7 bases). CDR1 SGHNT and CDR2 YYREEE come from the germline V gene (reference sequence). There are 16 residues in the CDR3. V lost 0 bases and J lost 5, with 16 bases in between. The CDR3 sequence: CASSLGLRGAEDTQYF. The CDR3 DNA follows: TGTGCCAGCAGCTTGGGTCTTCGGGGGGCCGAAGATACGCAGTATTTT. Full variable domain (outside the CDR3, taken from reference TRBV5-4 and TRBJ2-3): ETGVTQSPTHLIKTRGQQVTLRCSSQSGHNTVSWYQQALGQGPQFIFQYYREEENGRGNFPPRFSGLQFPNYSSELNVNALELDDSALYLCASSLGLRGAEDTQYFGPGTRLTVL.

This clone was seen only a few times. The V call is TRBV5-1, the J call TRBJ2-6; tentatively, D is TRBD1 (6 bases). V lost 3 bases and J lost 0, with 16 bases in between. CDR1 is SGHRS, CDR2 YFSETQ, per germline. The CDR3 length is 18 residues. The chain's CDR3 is CASSSHREGGSGANVLTF. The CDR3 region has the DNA TGCGCCAGCAGCTCCCACAGGGAAGGTGGCTCTGGGGCCAACGTCCTGACTTTC.

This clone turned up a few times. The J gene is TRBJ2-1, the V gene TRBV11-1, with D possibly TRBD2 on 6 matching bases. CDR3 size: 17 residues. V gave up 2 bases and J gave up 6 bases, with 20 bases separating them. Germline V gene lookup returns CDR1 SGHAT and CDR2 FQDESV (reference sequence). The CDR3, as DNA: TGTGCCAGCAGCTTATCGCGGAGGGACGCAGAGACCAATGAGCAGTTCTTC. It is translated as CASSLSRRDAETNEQFF. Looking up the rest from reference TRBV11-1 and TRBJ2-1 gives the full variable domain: EAEVAQSPRYKITEKSQAVAFWCDPISGHATLYWYRQILGQGPELLVQFQDESVVDDSQLPKDRFSAERLKGVDSTLKIQPAELGDSAMYLCASSLSRRDAETNEQFFGPGTRLTVL.

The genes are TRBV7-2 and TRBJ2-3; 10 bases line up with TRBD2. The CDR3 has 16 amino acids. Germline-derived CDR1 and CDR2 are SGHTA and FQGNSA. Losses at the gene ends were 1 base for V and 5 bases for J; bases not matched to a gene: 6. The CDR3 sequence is CASSLVLAGAVDTQYF. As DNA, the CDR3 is TGTGCCAGCAGCTTAGTCCTAGCGGGAGCAGTAGATACGCAGTATTTT.

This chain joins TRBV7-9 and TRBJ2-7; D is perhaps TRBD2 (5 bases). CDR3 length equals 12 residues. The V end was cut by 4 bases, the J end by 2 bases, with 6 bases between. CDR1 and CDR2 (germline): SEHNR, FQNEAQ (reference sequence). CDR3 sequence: CASSSGAYEQYF. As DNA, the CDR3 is TGTGCCAGCAGCTCCGGGGCCTACGAGCAGTACTTC. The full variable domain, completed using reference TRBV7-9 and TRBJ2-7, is DTGVSQNPRHKITKRGQNVTFRCDPISEHNRLYWYRQTLGQGPEFLTYFQNEAQLEKSRLLSDRFSAERPKGSFSTLEIQRTEQGDSAMYLCASSSGAYEQYFGPGTRLTVT.